This T cell receptor beta chain was identified during a study of T cell repertoires in cytomegalovirus infection. Each CDR3 protein gets one entry after TCRdb re-called the reads with MiXCR. Among 210,000 or so distinct CDR3 sequences listed, 6.5% were seen once. This CDR3 is 16 amino acids long. Germline lookup yields CDR1 SGHTA and CDR2 FQGNSA. With V trimmed by 2 bases and J by 2 bases, 9 bases remained unmatched. This clonotype was counted many times. Antigen unknown. Study-wide points: Predominance within the ex vivo response was attributable to HLA-C-restricted CMV-specific TCR beta clonotypes. Cumulative public TCR beta family frequency identified carriers of CMV plus the relevant HLA.

Sequences were obtained from PBMCs. The origin of this receptor is a human donor in good health (CMV status not recorded). Some clones in this sample may be carry-over from other donors' samples. This chain uses TRBV7-2 with TRBJ2-7, with 7 bases aligning to TRBD2. The CDR3 bases are TGTGCCAGCAGCTTACAGCAGGGAGGGACTACCTACGAGCAGTACTTC. It translates to CASSLQQGGTTYEQYF.